The 21 T cell receptor beta chains given below trace back to one sample, sequenced in a study of Graves' ophthalmopathy and Graves' hyperthyroidism. As the template, RNA transcripts were used to amplify TCR beta CDR3 regions. The first-round RT-PCR employed HTBI primers together with the Qiagen OneStep RT-PCR kit. A multiplex PCR was then performed as the second round. TCRdb fed the multiplex PCR reads into MiXCR, producing one record per CDR3 protein. The sample includes some 370,000 distinct CDR3 sequences, approximately 18% of them seen just once. Sequenced: peripheral blood. These receptors all stem from an adult woman with stable Graves' hyperthyroidism.

This clonotype was seen many times. This chain uses TRBV28 with TRBJ2-7; perhaps TRBD2 as D (5 bases). Germline-derived CDR1 and CDR2 are MDHEN and SYDVKM. Trimming removed 7 bases at V and 2 bases at J, with 21 bases between. This CDR3 is 16 amino acids long. Here the CDR3 reads CASIRTETGIPYEQYF. The CDR3 bases are TGTGCCAGCATCCGTACGGAGACCGGGATACCCTACGAGCAGTACTTC.

This clonotype has a count of ten or more. DNA of the CDR3: TGTGCCAGCAGTTCAATACACAGTTTCCCCTACGAGCAGTACTTC. Its translation is CASSSIHSFPYEQYF. The V gene is TRBV27, the J gene TRBJ2-7; D not certain. V was cut by 4 bases and J by 2 bases, with 15 bases left in between. The length of the CDR3 is 15 residues. The germline V gene has CDR1 MNHEY and CDR2 SMNVEV (reference sequence).

This clonotype was counted at least ten times. The chain links TRBV2 to TRBJ2-6; no firm D call. V dropped 3 bases and J dropped 7 bases, with 10 bases sitting between them. There are 14 residues in the CDR3. Germline CDR1 SNHLY, CDR2 FYNNEI. The CDR3 DNA reads as TGTGCCAGCAGTGACAACCCAGCCGCCAACGTCCTGACTTTC. This gives the protein CASSDNPAANVLTF.

This clonotype came up many times. Here the CDR3 omits its conserved ending phenylalanine or tryptophan, so a read error is the likely source. This sequence joins TRBV29-1 and TRBJ1-2, with D possibly matching TRBD1 (6 bases). Looked up from germline, CDR1 is SQVTM and CDR2 is ANQGSEA. The CDR3 has 17 residues. Trimming pared 0 bases from V and 0 bases from J, leaving 17 bases between. CDR3: CSVEDHGQLPPNYGYTS. CDR3 coding DNA: TGCAGCGTTGAAGATCACGGACAGCTCCCGCCTAACTATGGCTACACCTCC.

This clonotype appeared many times. J is TRBJ2-2 and V is TRBV28, with D tentatively TRBD2 (7 bases). Trimming removed 3 bases from V and 7 bases from J, with 21 bases in between. The germline gives CDR1 MDHEN, CDR2 SYDVKM. This CDR3 is 17 amino acids long. In DNA form, the CDR3 reads TGTGCCAGCAGTTTGGGGATCGGGGGGCGGACAATCGGGGAGCTGTTTTTT. Amino acids: CASSLGIGGRTIGELFF.

A few counts support this clonotype. This sequence joins TRBV5-6 and TRBJ1-5, with D perhaps TRBD1 (5 bases). Trimming removed 0 bases at V and 4 bases at J, with 8 bases between. Germline CDR1 reads SGHDT; CDR2 reads YYEEEE. The CDR3 covers 14 residues. The CDR3 spells CASSLGDRNQPQHF. In DNA, the CDR3 is TGTGCCAGCAGCTTGGGAGACAGAAATCAGCCCCAGCATTTT.

This clonotype was observed at least ten times. The chain is built from TRBV25-1 and TRBJ1-5, with 7 bases that match TRBD1. V lost 6 bases, J lost 6 bases, and 8 bases stayed unmatched. CDR3 length: 14 residues. Germline V gives CDR1 MGHDK, CDR2 SYGVNS. This chain's CDR3 is CASRNTGEGQPQHF. CDR3 DNA sequence: TGTGCCAGCAGAAATACAGGGGAAGGTCAGCCCCAGCATTTT.

This clonotype was recorded many times. The gene calls are TRBV19 and TRBJ1-1; 8 bases agree with TRBD1. This CDR3 region has 14 residues. Losses at the gene ends were 4 bases for V and 6 bases for J; bases not matched to a gene: 7. Germline V gives CDR1 LNHDA, CDR2 SQIVND (reference sequence). The CDR3 DNA is TGTGCCAGTAGTACAGGACAGGGTGCGGCTGAAGCTTTCTTT. This sequence encodes CASSTGQGAAEAFF.

Many counts were recorded for this clonotype. This chain uses TRBV7-8 with TRBJ2-7; a weak D match, TRBD2 (6 bases). This CDR3 has 15 amino acids. CDR1 is SGHVS and CDR2 is FQNEAQ in the germline V gene. V was pared by 3 bases and J by 4 bases, with 16 bases between. CDR3 in amino acids: CASSFVPGGAYEQYF. The DNA of the CDR3 is TGTGCCAGCAGCTTTGTTCCCGGCGGGGCATACGAGCAGTACTTC.

This clonotype was counted ten times or more. V and J are TRBV12-3 or TRBV12-4 and TRBJ2-2; D is possibly TRBD1 (6 bases). V was cut by 11 bases and J by 5 bases, with 15 bases left in between. This CDR3 is built from 13 residues. This CDR3 reads CAHGTTGTGELFF. The CDR3 region has the DNA TGTGCCCATGGGACAACGGGGACCGGGGAGCTGTTTTTT.

Regarding this clonotype: A read error may explain this, as a much larger clone is one base away. V and J are TRBV6-1 and TRBJ1-1; no reliable D call. The CDR3 is 14 residues long. Per germline, CDR1 MNHNS and CDR2 SASEGT. The CDR3 here is CVSSEEEMNTEAFF. Written as DNA, the CDR3 is TGTGTCAGCAGTGAGGAGGAAATGAACACTGAAGCTTTCTTT.

The table lists this clonotype with many counts. This chain connects TRBV7-2 to TRBJ1-6; 11 bases map to TRBD1. The CDR3 contains 15 residues. Germline values: CDR1 SGHTA, CDR2 FQGNSA. Unmatched junction bases numbered 3, after V lost 1 base and J lost 10 bases. The CDR3 protein is CASSLVGTGGSPLHF. Written as DNA, the CDR3 is TGTGCCAGCAGCTTAGTTGGGACAGGGGGATCACCCCTCCACTTT.

This clonotype was recorded at least ten times. This chain joins TRBV30 and TRBJ1-2; unclear D gene. CDR1 is GTSNPN, CDR2 SVGIG, per germline (reference sequence). The V end was cut by 2 bases, the J end by 4 bases, with 17 bases between. The CDR3 sequence is 15 residues long. CDR3 loop: CAWSSGPYSSYGYTF. The CDR3 bases are TGTGCCTGGAGTTCCGGCCCCTATTCTTCCTATGGCTACACCTTC.

This clonotype was counted at least ten times. V usage is TRBV29-1 and J usage is TRBJ1-2; the D is unclear. V was clipped by 7 bases and J by 2 bases, with 11 bases between them. From germline, CDR1 is SQVTM and CDR2 ANQGSEA. CDR3 size: 12 residues. The CDR3 here is CSALGENYGYTF. Written as DNA, the CDR3 is TGCAGCGCCTTAGGAGAGAACTATGGCTACACCTTC.

Ten or more counts support this clonotype. The rearrangement joins TRBV11-2 to TRBJ2-5; perhaps TRBD2 as D (6 bases). Trimming shortened V by 6 bases and J by 7 bases, and 15 bases separated the two germline ends. The CDR3 spans 13 residues. From germline, CDR1 is SGHAT and CDR2 FQNNGV. This CDR3 is CASSRADGGTQYF. CDR3 sequence (DNA): TGTGCCAGCAGTCGGGCTGACGGGGGGACCCAGTACTTC.

The CDR3 loop is CASSEIPPLGPLHF. The CDR3 coding sequence is TGTGCCAGCAGTGAAATCCCCCCACTAGGACCCCTCCACTTT. The gene calls are TRBV6-1 and TRBJ1-6; no firm D call. The CDR3 spans 14 residues. Trimming stripped 2 bases from V and 12 bases from J, with 14 bases between. Germline loops: CDR1 MNHNS, CDR2 SASEGT.

This clonotype was observed at least ten times. The chain employs TRBV24-1 and TRBJ2-3; 8 bases align to TRBD2. The CDR3 has 14 residues. The germline V gene has CDR1 KGHDR and CDR2 SFDVKD. The trim removed 7 bases at V and 1 base at J, leaving 3 bases unmatched. The CDR3 loop reads CATRSSGGTDTQYF. The CDR3 DNA is TGTGCCACCAGGAGTAGCGGGGGCACAGATACGCAGTATTTT.

This chain connects TRBV12-3 or TRBV12-4 to TRBJ2-5; 9 bases fit TRBD2. This CDR3 region has 13 residues. Trimming removed 6 bases from V and 9 bases from J; junction bases left unmatched: 8. The CDR3 loop is CASSLAGHGAQYF. The CDR3 coding sequence is TGTGCCAGCAGCCTAGCGGGACACGGGGCCCAGTACTTC.

A note on this clonotype: This is likely a read error, given that the CDR3 carries no conserved phenylalanine or tryptophan at its end. The rearrangement links TRBV29-1 to TRBJ2-2; D unresolved. There are 13 residues in the CDR3. V lost 3 bases and J lost 4, with 9 bases in between. CDR1 SQVTM and CDR2 ANQGSEA come from the germline V gene. The chain's CDR3 is CSVESGFTGELFL. The CDR3 DNA is TGCAGCGTTGAGTCCGGGTTCACCGGGGAGCTGTTTTTG.

This clonotype was detected ten times or more. This rearrangement joins TRBV27 to TRBJ2-7, with D perhaps TRBD2 (6 bases). Germline V gene data show CDR1 as MNHEY and CDR2 as SMNVEV (reference sequence). The CDR3 has 14 amino acids. Trimming took off 4 bases at V and 6 bases at J, with 16 bases between the two ends. The CDR3 DNA follows: TGTGCCAGCAGTTCAGTCACGGGGGTTGTCGAGCAGTACTTC. Protein: CASSSVTGVVEQYF.

The table lists this clonotype with many counts. The chain links TRBV6-5 to TRBJ1-5, with D tentatively TRBD1 (5 bases). This CDR3 region has 17 residues. In germline, CDR1 is MNHEY, CDR2 SVGAGI. V was clipped by 6 bases and J by 4 bases, with 22 bases between them. The DNA of the CDR3 is TGTGCCAGCAGGTCCTTGCCGGGGCCCATTGGGAATCAGCCCCAGCATTTT. Its protein product is CASRSLPGPIGNQPQHF.